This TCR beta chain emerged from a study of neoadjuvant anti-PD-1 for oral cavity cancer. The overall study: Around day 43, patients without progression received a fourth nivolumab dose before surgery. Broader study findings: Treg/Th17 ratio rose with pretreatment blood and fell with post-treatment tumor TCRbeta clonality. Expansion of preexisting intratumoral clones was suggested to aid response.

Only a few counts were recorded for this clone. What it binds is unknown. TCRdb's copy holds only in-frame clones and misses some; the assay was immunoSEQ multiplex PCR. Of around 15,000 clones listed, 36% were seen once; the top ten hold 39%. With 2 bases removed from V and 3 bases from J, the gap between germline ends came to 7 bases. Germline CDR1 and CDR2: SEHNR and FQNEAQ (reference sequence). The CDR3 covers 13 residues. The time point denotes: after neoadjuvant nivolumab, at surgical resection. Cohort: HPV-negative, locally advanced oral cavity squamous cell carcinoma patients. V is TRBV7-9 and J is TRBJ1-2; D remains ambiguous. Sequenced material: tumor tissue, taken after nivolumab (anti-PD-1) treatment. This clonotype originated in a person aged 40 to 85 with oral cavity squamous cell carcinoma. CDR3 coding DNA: TGTGCCAGCAGCTTATCCGGGTACTATGGCTACACCTTC. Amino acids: CASSLSGYYGYTF.